The sequence of this T cell receptor beta chain was determined in a study of shared clonotypes between healthy human individuals (dated by TCRdb to the early 2020s). With regard to the full study: A couple of women and a few men aged 18 to 49 years were included in the cohort. Between about 0.85 and 8.9 billion PBMCs per donor were obtained by leukapheresis. Different laboratories and diverse techniques were used to prepare libraries and sequence TCR repertoires, to increase sequencing depth and limit assay-specific biases. For each donor, CD4 naive and CD4 memory were each given three plates, CD8 naive was given two plates, and CD8 memory was given one plate. Blood TCR repertoires of several healthy adults were deeply sequenced to estimate repertoire size and the extent of clonotype sharing between individuals.

Using the deep immunoSEQ assay, TCR CDR3 regions were amplified from genomic DNA by multiplex PCR. Genomic DNA extracted from each cell subset was distributed evenly over all wells of several immunoSEQ 96-well plates, and each plate served as one replicate. For sorted subsets, 150 to 200 ng genomic DNA, equal to about 30,000 T cell genomes, was loaded into each replicate PCR. Purified libraries were measured with a Qubit 3.0 fluorometer, size-checked on a Bioanalyzer 2100, and measured again with the KAPA Library Quantification kit. Each immunoSEQ 96-well plate was sequenced on its own single-read 150-cycle Illumina NextSeq 550 flow cell. On the authors' methods: The immunoSEQ output contained only junctional sequences without quality scores, so filtering could not match that applied to full-length reads. To assign V/J genes and CDR3, sequences were annotated against IMGT germline references using PyIR, a Python wrapper for IgBLAST v1.9. Reads were filtered out if the reads had weak V/J assignments (E-value above 1e-6), no CDR3, stop codons, out-of-frame junctions, or ambiguous translated residues. V3J clonotypes were defined as sequences sharing an identical inferred V gene, J gene, and CDR3 amino acid sequence. The percentage overlap between two repertoires was calculated by dividing the number of shared unique clonotypes by the size of the smaller repertoire. Richness of each repertoire was evaluated using RTK rarefaction, the Chao1 estimator, and Recon v2.1 estimates of unobserved clonotypes. Generation probabilities for all TCRbeta clonotypes obtained by the gDNA method from a handful of donors were computed using OLGA. TCRdb retrieved this table from immuneACCESS and kept in-frame rearrangements only. Not all clones are present; in checked studies, unresolved V genes account for under half, and no reason is known for the remainder. That table gives V, J and clone size, and the DNA gave D and trimming. The sample includes millions of clones, with roughly 95% observed a single time. More than 0.1% of the sample is held by the ten biggest clonotypes.

Regarding this clone: The antigen it recognizes is unknown. No base qualities exist here, and no much larger clone lies one base off it.

Healthy HIV-negative adults with no recently reported acute infections or vaccinations were included as donors. Only Caucasian adults living in Nashville, Tennessee, USA were represented among the donors. Magnetic negative selection was used to enrich CD4+ T cells, after which naive cells were positively selected on CD45RA and the negative fraction became the memory subset. Blood was obtained by leukapheresis, after which PBMCs were separated by Ficoll-Histopaque density gradient centrifugation and cryopreserved in liquid nitrogen vapor phase. Analytical flow cytometry was used to check the purity and quantity of each magnetically sorted T cell population. Genomic DNA was isolated from each sorted fraction and quantified by UV absorbance on a Nanodrop 2000c. From the germline V gene, CDR1 is SGDLS and CDR2 is YYNGEE. The CDR3 runs 16 amino acids, cysteine and phenylalanine included. Only the CDR3 DNA stays, 48 bases, in frame from base 1. Compared with germline, V lacks 4 bases and J lacks 1 base; bases without a gene match: 6.

What the work shows at the level of the full study, not this receptor alone: Incomplete sequencing was indicated by rarefaction of sorted-subset datasets, despite the large sequencing depth. Sharing across a handful of donors was observed for roughly 5% of naive CD4, under 4% of naive CD8, 2% to 2.5% of memory CD4, and about 0.4% of memory CD8 clonotypes. Higher generation probabilities were observed for clonotypes shared by all four sorted-subset donors than for non-shared clonotypes. Sampling was restricted to blood, and TCR repertoires in tissues likely differ from the TCR repertoires found in blood. Based on pairwise subsampling, the degree of clonotype sharing among donors was expected to be affected by sequencing depth. Because the study included a small number of donors, the genetic and exposure-history diversity represented was limited. Larger estimated clonotype richness was generally found for naive subsets than for memory subsets.

Sequenced material: naive CD4+ T cells sorted from blood. The cell subset or site label here, explained by the study, means: CD45RA+ positively selected. This clonotype was sampled from a man aged 18 to 30 in good health. Recombination joined TRBV9 with TRBJ1-4; 8 central bases correspond to TRBD1. The CDR3 amino acid sequence is: CASSLRGQGTNEKLFF. The nucleotide sequence is TGTGCCAGCAGCCTAAGAGGACAGGGAACTAATGAAAAACTGTTTTTT.